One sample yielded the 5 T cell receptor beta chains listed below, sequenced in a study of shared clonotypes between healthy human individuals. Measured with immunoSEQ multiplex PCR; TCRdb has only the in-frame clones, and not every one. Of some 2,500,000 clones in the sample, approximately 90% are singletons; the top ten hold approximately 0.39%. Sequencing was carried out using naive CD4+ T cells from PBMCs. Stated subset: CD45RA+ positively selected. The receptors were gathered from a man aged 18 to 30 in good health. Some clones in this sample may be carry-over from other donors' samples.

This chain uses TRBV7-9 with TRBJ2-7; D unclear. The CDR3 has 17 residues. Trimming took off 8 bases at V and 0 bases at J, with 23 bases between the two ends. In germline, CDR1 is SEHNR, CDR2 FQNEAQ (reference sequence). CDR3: CASRNPPQRSGSYEQYF. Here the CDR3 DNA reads TGTGCCAGCCGTAACCCGCCGCAGCGCTCGGGCTCCTACGAGCAGTACTTC. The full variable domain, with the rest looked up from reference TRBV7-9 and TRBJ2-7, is DTGVSQNPRHKITKRGQNVTFRCDPISEHNRLYWYRQTLGQGPEFLTYFQNEAQLEKSRLLSDRFSAERPKGSFSTLEIQRTEQGDSAMYLCASRNPPQRSGSYEQYFGPGTRLTVT.

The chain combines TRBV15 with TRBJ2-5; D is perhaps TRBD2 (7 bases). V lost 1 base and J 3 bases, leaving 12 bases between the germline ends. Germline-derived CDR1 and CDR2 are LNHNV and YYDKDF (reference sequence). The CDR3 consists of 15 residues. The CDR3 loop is CATSRVTGREETQYF. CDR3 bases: TGTGCCACCAGCAGAGTTACAGGGAGGGAAGAGACCCAGTACTTC.

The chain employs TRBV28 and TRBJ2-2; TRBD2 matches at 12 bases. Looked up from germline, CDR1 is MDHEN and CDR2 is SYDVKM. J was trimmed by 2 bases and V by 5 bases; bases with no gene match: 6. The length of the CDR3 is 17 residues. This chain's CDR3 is CASSPRTSGANTGELFF. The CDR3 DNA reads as TGTGCCAGCAGTCCTCGGACTAGCGGGGCTAACACCGGGGAGCTGTTTTTT.

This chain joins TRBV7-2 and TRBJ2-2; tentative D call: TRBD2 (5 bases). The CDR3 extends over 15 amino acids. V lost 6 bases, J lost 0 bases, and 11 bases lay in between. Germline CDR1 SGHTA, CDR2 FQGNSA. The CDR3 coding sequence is TGTGCCAGCAGTTCTCCCGGGGCGAACACCGGGGAGCTGTTTTTT. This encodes CASSSPGANTGELFF.

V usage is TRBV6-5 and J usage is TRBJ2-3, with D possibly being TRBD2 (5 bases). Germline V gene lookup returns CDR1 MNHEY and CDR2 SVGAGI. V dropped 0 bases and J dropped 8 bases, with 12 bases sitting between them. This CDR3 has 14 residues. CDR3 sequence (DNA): TGTGCCAGCAGTTACTCGAGGGCGGGCGGTACGCAGTATTTT. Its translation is CASSYSRAGGTQYF.